Presented here are 5 T cell receptor beta chains from one specimen sequenced in a study of blood T cells in healthy people across ages. The second PCR ran roughly 7 to 11 cycles with a sample-barcoded 5' primer and J-beta primers. TCRdb passed the 5' RACE reads through MiXCR, listing each CDR3 protein once. The sample has 650,000 to 1,000,000 distinct CDR3 sequences, under 40% seen once. Input material: blood. The receptors were gathered from a man younger than 35 in good health.

This sequence joins TRBV6-5 and TRBJ2-1; no clear D gene. The germline V and J ends were trimmed by 2 bases and 10 bases, with 6 bases remaining between them. This CDR3 region has 11 residues. Germline loops: CDR1 MNHEY, CDR2 SVGAGI. CDR3 in amino acids: CASSYLAEQFF. The CDR3 coding sequence is TGTGCCAGCAGTTACCTGGCGGAGCAGTTCTTC.

The J gene is TRBJ2-1, the V gene TRBV19; TRBD2 agrees at 8 bases. Per germline, CDR1 LNHDA and CDR2 SQIVND (reference sequence). CDR3 size: 14 residues. Trimming at V came to 4 bases and at J to 4 bases, leaving 3 bases not matched to a gene. CDR3 region: CASSRSSGYNEQFF. The CDR3 coding sequence is TGTGCCAGTAGTAGGTCTAGCGGGTACAATGAGCAGTTCTTC.

This clonotype was recorded a few times. V usage is TRBV7-9 and J usage is TRBJ2-2; the match to TRBD1 covers 7 bases. CDR1 is SEHNR and CDR2 is FQNEAQ in the germline V gene (reference sequence). This CDR3 region has 16 residues. V was pared by 5 bases and J by 4 bases, with 10 bases of the junction left unmatched. The CDR3 DNA is TGTGCCAGCAGCCCGAGAGACAGGGCGTTCACCGGGGAGCTGTTTTTT. Protein sequence: CASSPRDRAFTGELFF.

This clonotype occurred many times. V is TRBV3-1 and J is TRBJ1-2; no reliable D call. Trimming cost V 1 base and J 8 bases, with 11 bases left between them. Germline values: CDR1 LGHDT, CDR2 YNNKEL (reference sequence). The CDR3 is 13 amino acids. The CDR3 DNA is TGTGCCAGCAGCCAAGTAAGGGCCTTCGGCTACACCTTC. This sequence encodes CASSQVRAFGYTF. Using reference TRBV3-1 and TRBJ1-2 for the parts outside the CDR3, the full variable domain is DTAVSQTPKYLVTQMGNDKSIKCEQNLGHDTMYWYKQDSKKFLKIMFSYNNKELIINETVPNRFSPKSPDKAHLNLHINSLELGDSAVYFCASSQVRAFGYTFGSGTRLTVV.

About this clonotype: This may arise from a read error, as a much more abundant clone is one base away. The chain recombines TRBV12-5 with TRBJ2-4; 8 bases are shared with TRBD1. The J call could be wrong; TRBJ2-5 is a better fit for the DNA end. This CDR3 is built from 15 residues. Germline assignment: CDR1 LGHNT and CDR2 FRNRAP. This CDR3 reads CASGFGETGEETQYF. DNA for the CDR3: TGTGCTAGTGGTTTTGGAGAGACAGGGGAAGAGACCCAGTACTTC.